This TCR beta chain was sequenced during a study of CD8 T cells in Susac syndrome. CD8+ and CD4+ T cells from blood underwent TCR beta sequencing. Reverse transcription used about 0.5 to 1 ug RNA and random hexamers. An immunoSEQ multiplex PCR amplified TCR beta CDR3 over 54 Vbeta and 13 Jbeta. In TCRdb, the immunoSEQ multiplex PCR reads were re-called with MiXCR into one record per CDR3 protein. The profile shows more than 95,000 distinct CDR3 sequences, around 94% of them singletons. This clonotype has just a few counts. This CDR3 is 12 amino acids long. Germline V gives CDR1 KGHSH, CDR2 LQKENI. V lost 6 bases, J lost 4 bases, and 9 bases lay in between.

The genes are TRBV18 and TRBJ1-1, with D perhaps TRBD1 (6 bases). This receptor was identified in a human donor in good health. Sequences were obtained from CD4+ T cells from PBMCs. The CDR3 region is CASSQGSTEAFF. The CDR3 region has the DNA TGTGCCAGCTCGCAGGGGAGCACTGAAGCTTTCTTT.